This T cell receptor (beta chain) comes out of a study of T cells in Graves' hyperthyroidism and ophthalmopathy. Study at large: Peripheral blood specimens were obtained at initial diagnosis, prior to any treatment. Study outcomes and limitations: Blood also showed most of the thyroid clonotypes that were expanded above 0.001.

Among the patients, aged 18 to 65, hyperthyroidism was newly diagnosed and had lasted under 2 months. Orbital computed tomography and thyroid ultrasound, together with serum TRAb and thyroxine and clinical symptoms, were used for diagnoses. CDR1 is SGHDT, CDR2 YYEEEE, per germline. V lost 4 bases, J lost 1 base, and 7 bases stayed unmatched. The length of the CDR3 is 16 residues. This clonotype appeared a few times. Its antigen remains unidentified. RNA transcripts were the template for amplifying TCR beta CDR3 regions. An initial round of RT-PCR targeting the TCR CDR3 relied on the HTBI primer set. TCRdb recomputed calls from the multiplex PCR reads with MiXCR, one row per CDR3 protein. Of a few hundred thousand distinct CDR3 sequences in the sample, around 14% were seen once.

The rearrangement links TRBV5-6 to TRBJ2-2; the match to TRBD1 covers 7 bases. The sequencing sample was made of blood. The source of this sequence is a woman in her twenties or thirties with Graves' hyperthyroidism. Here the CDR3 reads CASSRPGQLNTGELFF. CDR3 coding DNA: TGTGCCAGCAGCCGACCGGGACAGTTGAACACCGGGGAGCTGTTTTTT.